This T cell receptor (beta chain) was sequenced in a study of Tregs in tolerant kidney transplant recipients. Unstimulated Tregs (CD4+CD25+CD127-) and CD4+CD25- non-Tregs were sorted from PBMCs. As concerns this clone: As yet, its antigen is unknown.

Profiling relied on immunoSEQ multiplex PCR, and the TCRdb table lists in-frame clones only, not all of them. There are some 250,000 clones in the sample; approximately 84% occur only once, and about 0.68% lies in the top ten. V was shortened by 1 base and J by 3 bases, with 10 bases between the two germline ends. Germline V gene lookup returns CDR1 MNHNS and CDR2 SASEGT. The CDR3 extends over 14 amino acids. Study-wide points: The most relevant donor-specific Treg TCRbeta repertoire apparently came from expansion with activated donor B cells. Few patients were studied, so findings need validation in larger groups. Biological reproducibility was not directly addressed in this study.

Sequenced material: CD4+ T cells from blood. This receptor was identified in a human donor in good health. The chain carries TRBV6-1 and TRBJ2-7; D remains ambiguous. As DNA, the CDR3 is TGTGCCAGCAGTGAAGGAGGCCTCCTCTACGAGCAGTACTTC. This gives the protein CASSEGGLLYEQYF.